This T cell receptor (beta chain) was obtained from a study of blood T cell repertoires in COVID-19. Only a few counts were recorded for this clone. Cohorts were determined from participant-reported clinical history. The CDR3 consists of 12 residues. Trimming removed 6 bases at V and 4 bases at J, with 10 bases between. Per the original methods: Amplification with reference gene primers provided the estimates of nucleated cell counts. Assay used: immunoSEQ multiplex PCR; TCRdb lists only in-frame clones, some missing. V, J and clone size reflect that table, while D and trimming were determined from the DNA. This sample has about 200,000 clones, with 80% to 90% found just once.

V gene TRBV12-3 or TRBV12-4 combines with J gene TRBJ2-7; D remains unclear. The sequencing input was PBMCs or T cells enriched from blood (not recorded which). This receptor was obtained from a woman aged 18-29 years who had recovered from COVID-19. DNA of the CDR3: TGTGCCAGCAGCCTTTACCTATACGAGCAGTACTTC. Residues: CASSLYLYEQYF.